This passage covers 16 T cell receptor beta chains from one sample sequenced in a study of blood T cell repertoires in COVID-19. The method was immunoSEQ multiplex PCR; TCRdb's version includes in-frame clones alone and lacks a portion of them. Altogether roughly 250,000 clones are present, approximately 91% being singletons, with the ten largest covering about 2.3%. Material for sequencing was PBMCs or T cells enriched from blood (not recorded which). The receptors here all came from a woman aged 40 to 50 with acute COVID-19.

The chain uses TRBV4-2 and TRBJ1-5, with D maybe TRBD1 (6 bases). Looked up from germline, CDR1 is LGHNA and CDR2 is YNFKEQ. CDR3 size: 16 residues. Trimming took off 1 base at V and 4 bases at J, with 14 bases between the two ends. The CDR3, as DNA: TGTGCCAGCAGCCAAGGGGGGGGGCCAACAAATCAGCCCCAGCATTTT. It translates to CASSQGGGPTNQPQHF.

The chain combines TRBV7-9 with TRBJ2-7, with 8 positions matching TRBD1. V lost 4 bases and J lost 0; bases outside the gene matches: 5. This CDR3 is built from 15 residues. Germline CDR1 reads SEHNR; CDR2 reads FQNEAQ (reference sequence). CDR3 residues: CASSSTGGSSYEQYF. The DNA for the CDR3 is TGTGCCAGCAGCTCTACAGGGGGAAGCTCCTACGAGCAGTACTTC. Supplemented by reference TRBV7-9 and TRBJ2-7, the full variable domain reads DTGVSQNPRHKITKRGQNVTFRCDPISEHNRLYWYRQTLGQGPEFLTYFQNEAQLEKSRLLSDRFSAERPKGSFSTLEIQRTEQGDSAMYLCASSSTGGSSYEQYFGPGTRLTVT.

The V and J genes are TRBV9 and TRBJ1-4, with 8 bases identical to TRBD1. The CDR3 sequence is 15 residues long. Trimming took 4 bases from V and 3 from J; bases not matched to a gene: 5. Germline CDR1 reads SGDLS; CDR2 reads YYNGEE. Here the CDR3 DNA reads TGTGCCAGCAGCAGAGGACAGGGTCCTAATGAAAAACTGTTTTTT. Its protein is CASSRGQGPNEKLFF.

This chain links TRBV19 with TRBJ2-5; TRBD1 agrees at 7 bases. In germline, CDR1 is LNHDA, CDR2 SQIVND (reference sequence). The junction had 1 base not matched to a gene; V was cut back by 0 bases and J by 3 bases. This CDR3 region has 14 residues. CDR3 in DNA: TGTGCCAGTAGTATAGACGGGACAGAAGAGACCCAGTACTTC. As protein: CASSIDGTEETQYF. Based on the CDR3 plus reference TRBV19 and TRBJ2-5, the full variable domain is DGGITQSPKYLFRKEGQNVTLSCEQNLNHDAMYWYRQDPGQGLRLIYYSQIVNDFQKGDIAEGYSVSREKKESFPLTVTSAQKNPTAFYLCASSIDGTEETQYFGPGTRLLVL.

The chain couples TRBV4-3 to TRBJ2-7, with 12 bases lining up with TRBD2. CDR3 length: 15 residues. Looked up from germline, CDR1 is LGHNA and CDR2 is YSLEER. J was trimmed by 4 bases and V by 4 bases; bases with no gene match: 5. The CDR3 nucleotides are TGCGCCAGCAGCCCATCCGGGACTAGCGGGTACGAGCAGTACTTC. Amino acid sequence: CASSPSGTSGYEQYF.

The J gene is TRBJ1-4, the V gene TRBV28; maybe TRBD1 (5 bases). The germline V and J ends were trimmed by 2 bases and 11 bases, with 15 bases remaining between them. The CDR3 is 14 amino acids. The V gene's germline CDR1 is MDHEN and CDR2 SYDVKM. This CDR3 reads CASSLPSGGRKLFF. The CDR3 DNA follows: TGTGCCAGCAGTTTACCATCCGGGGGTAGGAAACTGTTTTTT.

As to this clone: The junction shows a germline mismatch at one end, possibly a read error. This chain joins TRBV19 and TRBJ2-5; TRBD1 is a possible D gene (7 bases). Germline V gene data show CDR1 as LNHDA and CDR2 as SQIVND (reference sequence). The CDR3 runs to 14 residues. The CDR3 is CASSIDRWAGQQHF. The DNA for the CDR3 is TGTGCCAGTAGTATAGACCGCTGGGCGGGACAGCAACACTTC.

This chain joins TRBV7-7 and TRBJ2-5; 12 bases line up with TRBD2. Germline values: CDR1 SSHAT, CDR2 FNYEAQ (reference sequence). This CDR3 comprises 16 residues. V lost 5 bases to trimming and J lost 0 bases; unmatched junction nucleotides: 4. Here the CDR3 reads CASSPRTSGNQETQYF. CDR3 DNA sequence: TGTGCCAGCAGCCCGCGGACTAGCGGGAACCAAGAGACCCAGTACTTC.

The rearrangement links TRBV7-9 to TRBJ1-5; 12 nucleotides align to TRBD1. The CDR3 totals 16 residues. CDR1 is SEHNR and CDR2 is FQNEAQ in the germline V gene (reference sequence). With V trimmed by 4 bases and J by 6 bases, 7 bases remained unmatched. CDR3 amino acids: CASSSGTGGWSQPQHF. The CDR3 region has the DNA TGTGCCAGCAGCTCCGGGACAGGGGGCTGGAGTCAGCCCCAGCATTTT.

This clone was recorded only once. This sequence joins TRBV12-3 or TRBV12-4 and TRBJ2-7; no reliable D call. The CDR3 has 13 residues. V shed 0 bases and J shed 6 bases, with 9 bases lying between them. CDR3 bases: TGTGCCAGCAGTTTAGCCCCTAGAGGCGAGCAGTACTTC. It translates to CASSLAPRGEQYF.

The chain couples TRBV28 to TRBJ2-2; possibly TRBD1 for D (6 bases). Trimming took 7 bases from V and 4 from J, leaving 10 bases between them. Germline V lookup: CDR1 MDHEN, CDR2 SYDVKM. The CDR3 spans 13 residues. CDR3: CASNYRVTGELFF. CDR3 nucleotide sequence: TGTGCCAGCAACTACAGGGTCACCGGGGAGCTGTTTTTT.

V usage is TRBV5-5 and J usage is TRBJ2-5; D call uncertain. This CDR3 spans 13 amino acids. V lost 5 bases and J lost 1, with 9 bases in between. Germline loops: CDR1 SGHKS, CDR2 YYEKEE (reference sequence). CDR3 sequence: CASSRGPQETQYF. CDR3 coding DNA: TGTGCCAGCAGTCGAGGCCCCCAAGAGACCCAGTACTTC. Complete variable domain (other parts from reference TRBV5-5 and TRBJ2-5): DAGVTQSPTHLIKTRGQQVTLRCSPISGHKSVSWYQQVLGQGPQFIFQYYEKEERGRGNFPDRFSARQFPNYSSELNVNALLLGDSALYLCASSRGPQETQYFGPGTRLLVL.

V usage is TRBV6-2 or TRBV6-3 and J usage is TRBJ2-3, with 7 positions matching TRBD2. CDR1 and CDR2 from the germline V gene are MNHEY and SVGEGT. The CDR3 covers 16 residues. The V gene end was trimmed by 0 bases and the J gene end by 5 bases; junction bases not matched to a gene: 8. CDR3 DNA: TGTGCCAGCAGTTACTCGGGCGTCCGCGGGGGAGATACGCAGTATTTT. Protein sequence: CASSYSGVRGGDTQYF.

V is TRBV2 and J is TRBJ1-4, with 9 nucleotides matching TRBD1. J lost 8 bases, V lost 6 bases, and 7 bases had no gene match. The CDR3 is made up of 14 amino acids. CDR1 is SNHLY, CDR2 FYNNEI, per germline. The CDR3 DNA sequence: TGTGCCAGCAGGGTGACAGGGGGAGCCGAAAAACTGTTTTTT. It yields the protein CASRVTGGAEKLFF.

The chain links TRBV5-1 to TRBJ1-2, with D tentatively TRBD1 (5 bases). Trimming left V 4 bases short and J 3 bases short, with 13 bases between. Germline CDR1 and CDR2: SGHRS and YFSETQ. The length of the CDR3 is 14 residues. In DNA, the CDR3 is TGCGCCAGCAGCAGCCGGGACTTTGACTATGGCTACACCTTC. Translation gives CASSSRDFDYGYTF.

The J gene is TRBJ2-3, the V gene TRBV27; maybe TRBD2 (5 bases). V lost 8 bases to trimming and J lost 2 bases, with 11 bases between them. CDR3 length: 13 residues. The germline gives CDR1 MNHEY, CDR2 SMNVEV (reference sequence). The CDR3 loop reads CASALRDTDTQYF. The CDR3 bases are TGTGCCAGCGCACTTCGGGACACAGATACGCAGTATTTT.